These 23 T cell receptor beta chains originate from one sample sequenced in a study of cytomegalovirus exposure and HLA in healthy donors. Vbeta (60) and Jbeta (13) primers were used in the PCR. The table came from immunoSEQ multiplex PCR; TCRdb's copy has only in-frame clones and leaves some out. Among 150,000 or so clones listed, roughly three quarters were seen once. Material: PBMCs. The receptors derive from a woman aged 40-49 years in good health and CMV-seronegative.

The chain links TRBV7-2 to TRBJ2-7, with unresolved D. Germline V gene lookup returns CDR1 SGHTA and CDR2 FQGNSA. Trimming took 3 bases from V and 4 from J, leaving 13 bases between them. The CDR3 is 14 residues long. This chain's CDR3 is CASSFGGEGYEQYF. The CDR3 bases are TGTGCCAGCAGCTTCGGCGGTGAAGGTTACGAGCAGTACTTC.

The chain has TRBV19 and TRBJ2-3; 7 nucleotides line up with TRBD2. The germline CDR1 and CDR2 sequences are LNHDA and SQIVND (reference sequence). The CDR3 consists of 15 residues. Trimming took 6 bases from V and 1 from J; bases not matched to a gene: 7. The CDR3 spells CASRLRDYGTDTQYF. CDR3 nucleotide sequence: TGTGCCAGTAGGCTCCGGGACTACGGCACAGATACGCAGTATTTT.

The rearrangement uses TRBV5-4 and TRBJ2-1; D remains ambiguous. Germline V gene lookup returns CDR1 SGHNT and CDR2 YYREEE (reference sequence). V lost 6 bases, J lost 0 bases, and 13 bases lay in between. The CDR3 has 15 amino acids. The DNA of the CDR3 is TGTGCCAGCACACAAAATCCCAGCTCCTACAATGAGCAGTTCTTC. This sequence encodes CASTQNPSSYNEQFF. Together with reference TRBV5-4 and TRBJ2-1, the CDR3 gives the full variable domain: ETGVTQSPTHLIKTRGQQVTLRCSSQSGHNTVSWYQQALGQGPQFIFQYYREEENGRGNFPPRFSGLQFPNYSSELNVNALELDDSALYLCASTQNPSSYNEQFFGPGTRLTVL.

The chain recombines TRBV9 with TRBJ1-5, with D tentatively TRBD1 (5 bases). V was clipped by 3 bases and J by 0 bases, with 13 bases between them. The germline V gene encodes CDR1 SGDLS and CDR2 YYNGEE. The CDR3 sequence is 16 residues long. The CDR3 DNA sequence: TGTGCCAGCAGCGGAATCAGGGCCCATAGCAATCAGCCCCAGCATTTT. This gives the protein CASSGIRAHSNQPQHF.

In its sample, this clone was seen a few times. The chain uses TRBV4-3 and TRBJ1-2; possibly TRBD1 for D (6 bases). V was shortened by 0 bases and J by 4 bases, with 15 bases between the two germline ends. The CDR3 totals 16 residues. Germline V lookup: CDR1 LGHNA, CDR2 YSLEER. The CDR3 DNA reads TGCGCCAGCAGCCAAGATGAAGGGGGTATTGGCTATGGCTACACCTTC. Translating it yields CASSQDEGGIGYGYTF.

The CDR3: CAISESSAGGSDEQYF. CDR3 nucleotide sequence: TGTGCCATCAGTGAGTCGAGTGCAGGGGGTAGCGACGAGCAGTACTTC. This chain joins TRBV10-3 and TRBJ2-7, with 7 bases lining up with TRBD1. Per the germline V gene, CDR1 is ENHRY and CDR2 is SYGVKD. CDR3 length equals 16 residues. The trim removed 0 bases at V and 5 bases at J, leaving 10 bases unmatched.

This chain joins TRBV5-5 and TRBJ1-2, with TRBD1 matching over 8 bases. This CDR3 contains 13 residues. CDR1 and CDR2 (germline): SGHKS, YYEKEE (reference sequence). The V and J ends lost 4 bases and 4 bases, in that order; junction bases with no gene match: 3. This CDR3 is CASSAGGGYGYTF. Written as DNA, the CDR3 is TGTGCCAGCAGCGCAGGGGGCGGCTATGGCTACACCTTC.

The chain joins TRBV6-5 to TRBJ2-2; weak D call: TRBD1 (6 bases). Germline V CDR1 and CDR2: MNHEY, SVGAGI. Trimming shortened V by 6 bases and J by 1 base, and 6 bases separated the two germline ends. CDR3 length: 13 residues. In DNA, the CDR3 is TGTGCCAGCAGGACAGGGAACACCGGGGAGCTGTTTTTT. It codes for CASRTGNTGELFF.

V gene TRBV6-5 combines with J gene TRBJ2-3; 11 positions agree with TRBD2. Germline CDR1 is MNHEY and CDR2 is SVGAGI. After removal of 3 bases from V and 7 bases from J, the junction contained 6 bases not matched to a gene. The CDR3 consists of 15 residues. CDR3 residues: CASSYSGGGPNTQYF. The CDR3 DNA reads TGTGCCAGCAGTTATAGCGGGGGGGGCCCAAATACGCAGTATTTT.

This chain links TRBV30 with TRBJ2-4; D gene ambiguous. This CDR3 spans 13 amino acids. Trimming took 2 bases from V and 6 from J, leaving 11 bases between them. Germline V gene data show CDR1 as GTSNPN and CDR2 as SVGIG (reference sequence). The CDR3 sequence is CAWSTLIPNIQYF. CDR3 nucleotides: TGTGCCTGGAGTACTCTTATTCCAAACATTCAGTACTTC.

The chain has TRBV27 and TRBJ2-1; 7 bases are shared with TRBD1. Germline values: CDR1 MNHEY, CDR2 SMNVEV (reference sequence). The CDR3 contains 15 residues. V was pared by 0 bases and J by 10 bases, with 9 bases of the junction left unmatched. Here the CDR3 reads CASSLSMNRGQEQFF. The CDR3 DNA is TGTGCCAGCAGTTTATCGATGAATAGGGGGCAAGAGCAGTTCTTC.

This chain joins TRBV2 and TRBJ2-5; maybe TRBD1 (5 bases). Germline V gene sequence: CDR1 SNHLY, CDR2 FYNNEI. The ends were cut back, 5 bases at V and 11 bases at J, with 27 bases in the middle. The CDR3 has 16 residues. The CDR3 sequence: CASSKIGATRAFEQYF. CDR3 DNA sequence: TGTGCCAGCAGTAAGATTGGAGCCACCAGGGCCTTTGAGCAGTACTTC.

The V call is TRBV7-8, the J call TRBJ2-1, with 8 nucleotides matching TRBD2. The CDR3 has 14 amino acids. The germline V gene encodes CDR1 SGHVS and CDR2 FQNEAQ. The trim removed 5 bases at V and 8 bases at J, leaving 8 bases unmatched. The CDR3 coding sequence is TGTGCCAGCAGCGGAACGGGACTAGTATATGAGCAGTTCTTC. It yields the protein CASSGTGLVYEQFF.

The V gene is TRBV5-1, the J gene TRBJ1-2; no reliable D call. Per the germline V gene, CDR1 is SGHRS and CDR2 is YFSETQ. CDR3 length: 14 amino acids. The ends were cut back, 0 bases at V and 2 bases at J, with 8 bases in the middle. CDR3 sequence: CASSLEHPNYGYTF. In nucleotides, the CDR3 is TGCGCCAGCAGCTTGGAGCACCCCAACTATGGCTACACCTTC.

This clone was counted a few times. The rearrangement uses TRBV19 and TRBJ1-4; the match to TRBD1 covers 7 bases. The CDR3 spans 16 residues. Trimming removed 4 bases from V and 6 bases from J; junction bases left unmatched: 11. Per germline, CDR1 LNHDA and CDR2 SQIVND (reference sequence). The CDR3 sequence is CASSKNDRDLHEKLFF. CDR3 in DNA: TGTGCCAGTAGTAAAAACGACAGGGATCTCCATGAAAAACTGTTTTTT.

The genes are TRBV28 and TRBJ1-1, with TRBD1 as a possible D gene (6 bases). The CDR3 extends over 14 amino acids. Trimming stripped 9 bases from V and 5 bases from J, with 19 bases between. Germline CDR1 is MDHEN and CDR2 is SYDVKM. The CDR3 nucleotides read TGTGCCAGTTACACCGGGGGGCGTAGGACTGAAGCTTTCTTT. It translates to CASYTGGRRTEAFF.

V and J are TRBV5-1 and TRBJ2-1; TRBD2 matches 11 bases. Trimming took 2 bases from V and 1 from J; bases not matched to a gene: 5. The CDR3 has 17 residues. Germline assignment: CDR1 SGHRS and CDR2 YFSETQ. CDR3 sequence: CASSFPTSGVSYNEQFF. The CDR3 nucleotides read TGCGCCAGCAGCTTCCCGACTAGCGGGGTATCCTACAATGAGCAGTTCTTC.

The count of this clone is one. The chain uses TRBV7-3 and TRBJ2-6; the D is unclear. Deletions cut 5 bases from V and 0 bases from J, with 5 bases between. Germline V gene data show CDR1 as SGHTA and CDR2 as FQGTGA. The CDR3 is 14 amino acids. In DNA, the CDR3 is TGTGCCAGCAGCCCGAGCTCTGGGGCCAACGTCCTGACTTTC. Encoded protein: CASSPSSGANVLTF. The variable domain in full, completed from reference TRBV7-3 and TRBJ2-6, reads GAGVSQTPSNKVTEKGKYVELRCDPISGHTALYWYRQSLGQGPEFLIYFQGTGAADDSGLPNDRFFAVRPEGSVSTLKIQRTERGDSAVYLCASSPSSGANVLTFGAGSRLTVL.

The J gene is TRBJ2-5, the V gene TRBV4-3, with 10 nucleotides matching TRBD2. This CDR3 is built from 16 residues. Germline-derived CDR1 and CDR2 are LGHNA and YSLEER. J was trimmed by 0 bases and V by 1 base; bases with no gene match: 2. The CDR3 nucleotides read TGCGCCAGCAGCCAAGGTCTAGCGGGGGACCAAGAGACCCAGTACTTC. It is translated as CASSQGLAGDQETQYF.

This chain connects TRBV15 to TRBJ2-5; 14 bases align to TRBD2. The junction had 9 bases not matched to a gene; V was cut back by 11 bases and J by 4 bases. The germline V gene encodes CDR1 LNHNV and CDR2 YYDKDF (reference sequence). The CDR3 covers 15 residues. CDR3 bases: TGTGCCTCAAAGCCCGGGACTAGCGGGGGAGAGACCCAGTACTTC. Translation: CASKPGTSGGETQYF.

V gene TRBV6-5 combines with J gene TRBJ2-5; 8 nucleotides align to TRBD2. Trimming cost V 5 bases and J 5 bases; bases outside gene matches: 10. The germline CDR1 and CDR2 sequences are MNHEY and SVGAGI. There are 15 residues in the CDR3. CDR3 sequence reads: CASSPSRLAQETQYF. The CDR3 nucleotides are TGTGCCAGCAGTCCATCGCGACTAGCGCAGGAGACCCAGTACTTC.

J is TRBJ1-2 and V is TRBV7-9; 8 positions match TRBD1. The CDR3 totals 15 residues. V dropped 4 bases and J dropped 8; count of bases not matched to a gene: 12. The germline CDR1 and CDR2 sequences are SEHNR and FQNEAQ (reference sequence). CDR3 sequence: CASSSAFLQGGGYTF. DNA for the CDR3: TGTGCCAGCAGCTCCGCCTTCTTACAGGGGGGGGGCTACACCTTC.

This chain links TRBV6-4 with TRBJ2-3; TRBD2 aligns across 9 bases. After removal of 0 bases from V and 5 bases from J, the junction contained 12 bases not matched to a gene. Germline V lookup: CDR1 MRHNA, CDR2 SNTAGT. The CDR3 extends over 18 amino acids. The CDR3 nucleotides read TGTGCCAGCAGTGACTCGGTTATGCGGGAGGGCCCTGAAGATACGCAGTATTTT. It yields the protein CASSDSVMREGPEDTQYF.